The clone carrying this T cell receptor (beta chain) was seen only a few times. Its matching antigen is unknown. The germline CDR1 and CDR2 sequences are SGHVS and FNYEAQ. This CDR3 region has 14 residues. This sample is part of a study of T cell repertoires in cytomegalovirus infection. Study information: Use of recently identified HLA-C-restricted and well-studied HLA-B-restricted CMV epitopes was part of the study. Public TCR beta signatures provided an indication of both CMV infection and a matching HLA type.

Overall study results and limits: In two of eight donors, the top clonotype was HLA-C-restricted CMV-specific.

In TCRdb, the reads were re-called with MiXCR into one record per CDR3 protein. The data contain about 770,000 distinct CDR3 sequences, 25% to 30% of them singletons. This receptor was identified in a human donor in good health (CMV status not recorded). Some clones in this sample may be carry-over from other donors' samples. The starting material was cultured CD8+ T cells from PBMCs, obtained from culture after CMV antigen stimulation. This chain connects TRBV7-6 to TRBJ1-1, with D maybe TRBD1 (5 bases). The DNA of the CDR3 is TGTGCTTCGAACGCCAGGGATGGGAACACTGAAGCTTTCTTT. Translating it yields CASNARDGNTEAFF.